A single sample is the source of the 11 T cell receptor beta chains below, sequenced in a study of cytotoxic CD8 clonotypes in ibrutinib-treated CLL. Sequencing was performed with immunoSEQ multiplex PCR; in TCRdb, only in-frame clones are kept and a portion is missing. The sample gives roughly 160,000 clones, approximately 84% of which show up once; about 5% is in the top ten. The sample here was PBMCs, taken after 24 months of ibrutinib treatment. These receptors came from a human donor with chronic lymphocytic leukemia.

The V call is TRBV4-3, the J call TRBJ1-1; the D gene is possibly TRBD1 (5 bases). V shed 0 bases and J shed 13 bases, with 18 bases lying between them. The CDR3 sequence is 14 residues long. Per the germline V gene, CDR1 is LGHNA and CDR2 is YSLEER. This chain's CDR3 is CASSQDSGGGYGFF. CDR3 sequence (DNA): TGCGCCAGCAGCCAAGATTCCGGGGGTGGCTACGGTTTCTTT.

The genes are TRBV5-1 and TRBJ1-1; maybe TRBD1 (5 bases). Between the trimmed V and J ends, which lost 5 bases and 4 bases, there was a span of 18 bases. CDR3 length: 15 amino acids. Germline CDR1 SGHRS, CDR2 YFSETQ. The CDR3 loop is CASRNRPAEGTEAFF. CDR3 bases: TGCGCCAGCAGGAACAGGCCCGCCGAGGGCACTGAAGCTTTCTTT.

For the CDR3, the DNA is TGTGCCAGCAGCTTAGACGGTTCTAATGAAAAACTGTTTTTT. Amino acids: CASSLDGSNEKLFF. The chain employs TRBV7-3 and TRBJ1-4; no firm D call. The CDR3 has 14 residues. V was shortened by 2 bases and J by 3 bases, with 7 bases between the two germline ends. Germline V CDR1 and CDR2: SGHTA, FQGTGA.

This clone was observed once. This chain connects TRBV25-1 to TRBJ1-2; no reliable D call. This CDR3 region has 11 residues. Trimming left V 4 bases short and J 8 bases short, with 8 bases between. Looked up from germline, CDR1 is MGHDK and CDR2 is SYGVNS. CDR3: CASSVQWGYTF. Here the CDR3 DNA reads TGTGCCAGCAGTGTACAGTGGGGCTACACCTTC.

V gene TRBV7-2 combines with J gene TRBJ2-1; TRBD1 aligns across 9 bases. The CDR3 runs to 19 residues. Germline CDR1 reads SGHTA; CDR2 reads FQGNSA. Trimming cost V 5 bases and J 6 bases; bases outside gene matches: 20. The CDR3 DNA reads TGTGCCAGCAGCCCCAGGCTCGTTATGGACAGGGGTAGGGGCAATGAGCAGTTCTTC. Residues: CASSPRLVMDRGRGNEQFF. Complete variable domain (other parts from reference TRBV7-2 and TRBJ2-1): GAGVSQSPSNKVTEKGKDVELRCDPISGHTALYWYRQSLGQGLEFLIYFQGNSAPDKSGLPSDRFSAERTGGSVSTLTIQRTQQEDSAVYLCASSPRLVMDRGRGNEQFFGPGTRLTVL.

This chain uses TRBV5-4 with TRBJ2-1; the match to TRBD2 covers 8 bases. The CDR3 has 18 amino acids. Germline-derived CDR1 and CDR2 are SGHNT and YYREEE (reference sequence). With V trimmed by 0 bases and J by 0 bases, 8 bases remained unmatched. CDR3: CASSLARTSGSSYNEQFF. The CDR3 DNA reads as TGTGCCAGCAGCTTGGCACGAACTAGCGGAAGCTCCTACAATGAGCAGTTCTTC.

The J gene is TRBJ2-3, the V gene TRBV19; 9 nucleotides match TRBD2. This CDR3 comprises 15 residues. V was clipped by 1 base and J by 4 bases; unmatched bases: 3. CDR1 is LNHDA and CDR2 is SQIVND in the germline V gene (reference sequence). The CDR3 DNA follows: TGTGCCAGTAGTATAGCGGCGGGAGGGGCAGATACGCAGTATTTT. This gives the protein CASSIAAGGADTQYF.

Worth noting for this clone: The sample carries other DNA sequences with the same CDR3. The rearrangement uses TRBV5-1 and TRBJ1-1; D possibly corresponds to TRBD1 (6 bases). Germline-derived CDR1 and CDR2 are SGHRS and YFSETQ. V was cut by 0 bases and J by 1 base, with 10 bases left in between. CDR3 length: 15 residues. The CDR3 region is CASSLVGGRNTEAFF. DNA for the CDR3: TGCGCCAGCAGCTTGGTCGGGGGGCGGAACACTGAAGCTTTCTTT.

J is TRBJ1-1 and V is TRBV18; 7 bases match TRBD1. The CDR3 has 14 residues. CDR1 is KGHSH and CDR2 is LQKENI in the germline V gene. Trimming took 6 bases from V and 2 from J; bases not matched to a gene: 6. CDR3 DNA sequence: TGTGCCAGCTCCCCAAGGGACAGTAACACTGAAGCTTTCTTT. Its translation: CASSPRDSNTEAFF.

The rearrangement joins TRBV7-2 to TRBJ2-7, with 10 bases identical to TRBD2. CDR3 length: 14 amino acids. The V segment lost 4 bases and the J segment 6 bases; nucleotides outside the gene matches: 6. Germline lookup yields CDR1 SGHTA and CDR2 FQGNSA. CDR3 DNA sequence: TGTGCCAGCAGCTCTCGGACTAGCGGAGGCGAGCAGTACTTC. Protein sequence: CASSSRTSGGEQYF.

This chain joins TRBV9 and TRBJ1-2; D is undetermined. The CDR3 covers 15 residues. V dropped 3 bases and J dropped 0 bases, with 12 bases sitting between them. In germline, CDR1 is SGDLS, CDR2 YYNGEE. CDR3 sequence reads: CASSARMASNYGYTF. The CDR3 DNA reads as TGTGCCAGCAGCGCCAGGATGGCCTCTAACTATGGCTACACCTTC.